This TCR beta chain was observed in a study of TIL therapy for anti-PD-1-resistant metastatic lung cancer. Overall study: Progressing patients received lymphodepletion, expanded TIL infusion and IL-2. Median tumor mutation burden was under 1.9 mutations per megabase.

Time point denoted: pre-treatment sample, taken before nivolumab and TIL therapy. Points from the study as a whole: The cohort had more treatment-naive, never-smoker and oncogene-addicted patients than typical.

The CDR3 contains 14 residues. Germline-derived CDR1 and CDR2 are SGDLS and YYNGEE. Unmatched junction bases numbered 7, after V lost 0 bases and J lost 11 bases. Sequencing used immunoSEQ v3. Survey-level samples got approximately 1.8 million read pairs; deep-level samples got roughly 5-6 million. Assay used: immunoSEQ multiplex PCR; TCRdb lists only in-frame clones, some missing. The data show about 55,000 clones, with roughly 77% seen just once and 2.9% held by the top ten. This clone was found a few times. Its antigen is unidentified. The receptor's source is a person between 30 and 79 years old with non-small cell lung cancer. V and J are TRBV9 and TRBJ1-4; 7 bases fit TRBD1. The starting material was blood, obtained at baseline. Written as DNA, the CDR3 is TGTGCCAGCAGCGTAGACAGGGGCTCACGGAAACTGTTTTTT. Protein sequence: CASSVDRGSRKLFF.